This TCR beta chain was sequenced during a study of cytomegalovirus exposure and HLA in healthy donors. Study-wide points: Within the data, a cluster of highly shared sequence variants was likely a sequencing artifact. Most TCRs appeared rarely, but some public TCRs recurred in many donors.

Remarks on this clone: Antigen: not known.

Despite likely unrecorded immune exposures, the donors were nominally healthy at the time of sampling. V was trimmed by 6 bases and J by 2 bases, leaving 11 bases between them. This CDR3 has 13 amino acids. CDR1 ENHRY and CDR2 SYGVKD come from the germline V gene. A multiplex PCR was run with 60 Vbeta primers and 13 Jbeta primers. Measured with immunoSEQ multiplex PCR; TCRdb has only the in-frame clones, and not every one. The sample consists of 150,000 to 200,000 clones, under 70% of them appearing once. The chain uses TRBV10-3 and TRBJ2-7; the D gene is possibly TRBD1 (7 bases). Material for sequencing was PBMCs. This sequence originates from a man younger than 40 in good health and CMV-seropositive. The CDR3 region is CAIREGQTYEQYF. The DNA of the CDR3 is TGTGCCATCAGGGAGGGACAGACCTACGAGCAGTACTTC.